The 21 T cell receptor beta chains below all came from one sample that was sequenced in a study of read filtering for tumor transcriptome and immune sequencing. Molecular barcoded adaptors covering alpha/delta and beta/gamma chains were used on roughly 400 ng RNA. TCRdb processed the reads anew with MiXCR; each CDR3 protein has one entry. The profile shows approximately 45,000 distinct CDR3 sequences, around 21% of them singletons. The sequenced sample consisted of a population of CD138-negative cells sorted from bone marrow. These receptors were taken from a donor older than 35 with multiple myeloma.

There are a few counts of this clonotype. The chain joins TRBV4-2 to TRBJ1-1; D gene ambiguous. Trimming shortened V by 2 bases and J by 3 bases, and 7 bases separated the two germline ends. Per germline, CDR1 LGHNA and CDR2 YNFKEQ. This CDR3 comprises 13 residues. CDR3: CASSQLTYTEAFF. CDR3 coding DNA: TGTGCCAGCAGCCAACTTACCTACACTGAAGCTTTCTTT.

The chain carries TRBV7-9 and TRBJ2-1; 11 bases fit TRBD2. This CDR3 contains 17 residues. With V trimmed by 4 bases and J by 7 bases, 12 bases remained unmatched. Germline V gene lookup returns CDR1 SEHNR and CDR2 FQNEAQ (reference sequence). As DNA, the CDR3 is TGTGCCAGCAGCTCAGTAGCGGGAGGGCCGATTAGGAATGAGCAGTTCTTC. Residues: CASSSVAGGPIRNEQFF.

This clonotype has at least ten counts. The chain has TRBV27 and TRBJ2-1; 8 nucleotides align to TRBD1. Germline CDR1 is MNHEY and CDR2 is SMNVEV (reference sequence). CDR3 length: 17 amino acids. Unmatched junction bases numbered 9, after V lost 5 bases and J lost 0 bases. CDR3 residues: CASSTRQGKGSYNEQFF. As DNA, the CDR3 is TGTGCCAGCAGTACCCGACAGGGGAAGGGCTCCTACAATGAGCAGTTCTTC.

In the case of this clonotype: A much larger clone sits a single nucleotide away, making a read error possible. The CDR3 loop reads CASSLFPGANNEQFF. The CDR3 nucleotides read TGCGCCAGCAGCTTGTTCCCAGGGGCGAACAATGAGCAGTTCTTC. The chain links TRBV5-1 to TRBJ2-1, with D possibly TRBD1 on 6 matching bases. Trimming stripped 1 base from V and 5 bases from J, with 13 bases between. Germline CDR1 SGHRS, CDR2 YFSETQ. There are 15 residues in the CDR3.

In its sample, this clonotype was seen many times. V gene TRBV5-4 combines with J gene TRBJ2-1; D might be TRBD1 (5 bases). Trimming removed 0 bases from V and 5 bases from J, with 6 bases in between. Germline CDR1 and CDR2: SGHNT and YYREEE (reference sequence). This CDR3 has 13 amino acids. CDR3 sequence (DNA): TGTGCCAGCAGCTTGGTAGGGGACAATGAGCAGTTCTTC. As protein: CASSLVGDNEQFF.

This clonotype turned up a few times. The rearrangement joins TRBV30 to TRBJ2-3; no reliable D call. V was trimmed by 2 bases and J by 3 bases, leaving 9 bases between them. The CDR3 sequence is 13 residues long. CDR1 and CDR2 from the germline V gene are GTSNPN and SVGIG (reference sequence). In DNA form, the CDR3 reads TGTGCCTGGAGTTCTGGTGTAACAGATACGCAGTATTTT. This translates into CAWSSGVTDTQYF.

This clonotype came up a few times. The chain uses TRBV3-1 and TRBJ1-5; 9 bases are shared with TRBD1. Germline V gene data show CDR1 as LGHDT and CDR2 as YNNKEL (reference sequence). This CDR3 is 14 amino acids long. The J segment lost 5 bases and the V segment lost 3 bases, leaving 2 bases of the junction unmatched. CDR3 sequence: CASSQGQGHQPQHF. CDR3 coding DNA: TGTGCCAGCAGCCAGGGACAGGGCCATCAGCCCCAGCATTTT.

This clonotype was seen at least ten times. The chain employs TRBV20-1 and TRBJ2-7; no clear D. The germline gives CDR1 DFQATT, CDR2 SNEGSKA (reference sequence). The CDR3 contains 10 residues. V lost 6 bases and J lost 2, with 5 bases in between. CDR3 DNA: TGCAGTGCAGGGACCTACGAGCAGTACTTC. This encodes CSAGTYEQYF.

This clonotype was found many times. The chain joins TRBV20-1 to TRBJ2-3, with TRBD2 matching over 8 bases. Trimming at V came to 3 bases and at J to 5 bases, leaving 7 bases not matched to a gene. Looked up from germline, CDR1 is DFQATT and CDR2 is SNEGSKA (reference sequence). This CDR3 spans 14 amino acids. The CDR3 reads CSARAAGDGDTQYF. DNA of the CDR3: TGCAGTGCTAGGGCAGCGGGAGATGGAGATACGCAGTATTTT.

The V call is TRBV28, the J call TRBJ1-1; the D is unclear. This CDR3 has 15 amino acids. Per germline, CDR1 MDHEN and CDR2 SYDVKM. Deletions cut 6 bases from V and 4 bases from J, with 18 bases between. CDR3 in amino acids: CASRYSPAAPTEAFF. The CDR3 DNA is TGTGCCAGCAGGTATAGTCCCGCGGCGCCCACTGAAGCTTTCTTT.

Points on this clonotype: The CDR3 does not end in the conserved phenylalanine or tryptophan, so this is likely a read error. The J gene is TRBJ1-3, the V gene TRBV3-1; D may be TRBD1 (6 bases). Germline assignment: CDR1 LGHDT and CDR2 YNNKEL (reference sequence). This CDR3 has 15 residues. V was cut by 1 base and J by 5 bases, with 12 bases left in between. CDR3 sequence: CASSQGGGQRNTIYL. The CDR3, as DNA: TGTGCCAGCAGCCAAGGGGGGGGACAAAGAAACACCATATATCTT.

The rearrangement joins TRBV29-1 to TRBJ2-3; no clear D gene. Germline lookup yields CDR1 SQVTM and CDR2 ANQGSEA. The CDR3 sequence is 13 residues long. V was pared by 6 bases and J by 0 bases, with 10 bases between. CDR3 in amino acids: CSVARTSTDTQYF. The CDR3 bases are TGCAGCGTCGCCCGAACTAGCACAGATACGCAGTATTTT.

At least ten counts were recorded for this clonotype. The rearrangement joins TRBV28 to TRBJ2-4; no reliable D call. Per germline, CDR1 MDHEN and CDR2 SYDVKM. The CDR3 has 16 amino acids. The V and J ends lost 4 bases and 2 bases respectively, with 15 bases between them. CDR3 sequence reads: CASSSLGWASKNIQYF. The CDR3 DNA reads as TGTGCCAGCAGTTCCTTGGGGTGGGCTTCCAAAAACATTCAGTACTTC.

This clonotype was counted many times. The CDR3 DNA is TGCGCCAGCAGCCAAAAGGTCCTATTTGAAGCTTTCTTT. It specifies CASSQKVLFEAFF. The genes are TRBV4-3 and TRBJ1-1; D gene ambiguous. CDR3 size: 13 residues. The V gene lost 2 bases and the J gene lost 7 bases, with 11 bases spanning the gap. The germline gives CDR1 LGHNA, CDR2 YSLEER.

Of note for this clonotype: One base away lies a much larger clone, so this may be a sequencing read error. The chain employs TRBV10-3 and TRBJ2-2, with TRBD2 matching over 9 bases. The CDR3 is 18 residues long. Germline V lookup: CDR1 ENHRY, CDR2 SYGVKD. CDR3 coding DNA: TGTGCCATCAGTGACTCTAGCGGGAAACGAGTGAACACCGGGAAGCTGTTTTTT. Translated: CAISDSSGKRVNTGKLFF.

This clonotype was recorded only once. V and J are TRBV20-1 and TRBJ2-7; 7 bases align to TRBD2. Germline assignment: CDR1 DFQATT and CDR2 SNEGSKA (reference sequence). The CDR3 is 15 amino acids. V lost 3 bases and J lost 2; bases outside the gene matches: 10. The CDR3 loop reads CSASSGPSGTYEQYF. CDR3 coding DNA: TGCAGTGCTAGTTCGGGTCCTAGCGGCACCTACGAGCAGTACTTC.

On this clonotype itself: The junction and the germline gene differ at one end; a read error may be behind it. The chain combines TRBV29-1 with TRBJ2-1; TRBD2 aligns across 8 bases. This CDR3 comprises 16 residues. Germline V gene sequence: CDR1 SQVTM, CDR2 ANQGSEA. DNA of the CDR3: TGCAGCGTTGAGGATTTCGGGACCAGCGGGAGCTATGAGCAGCTCTTC. It encodes CSVEDFGTSGSYEQLF.

This chain links TRBV20-1 with TRBJ2-1; 8 bases are shared with TRBD2. From germline, CDR1 is DFQATT and CDR2 SNEGSKA (reference sequence). V lost 6 bases to trimming and J lost 3 bases; unmatched junction nucleotides: 13. This CDR3 spans 16 amino acids. CDR3 loop: CSASRFLAGRYNEQFF. The CDR3 region has the DNA TGCAGTGCCTCACGATTTCTAGCGGGCCGCTACAATGAGCAGTTCTTC.

In this sample, this clonotype turned up many times. This chain joins TRBV6-2 or TRBV6-3 and TRBJ2-3; D is perhaps TRBD1 or TRBD2 (5 bases each). Looked up from germline, CDR1 is MNHEY and CDR2 is SVGEGT. This CDR3 has 14 residues. The V gene lost 8 bases and the J gene lost 0 bases, with 12 bases spanning the gap. CDR3 in DNA: TGTGCCAGCGGCCGGGACGCAAGCACAGATACGCAGTATTTT. This encodes CASGRDASTDTQYF.

This clonotype showed up many times. The chain uses TRBV4-1 and TRBJ1-2, with D unresolved. Looked up from germline, CDR1 is MGHRA and CDR2 is YSYEKL. The CDR3 spans 14 residues. Trimming took off 1 base at V and 8 bases at J, with 14 bases between the two ends. CDR3 in amino acids: CASSQGTRYRGYTF. The DNA of the CDR3 is TGCGCCAGCAGCCAAGGAACTAGATATCGAGGCTACACCTTC.

J is TRBJ2-1 and V is TRBV29-1; TRBD2 matches 11 bases. The V and J ends lost 5 bases and 5 bases, in that order; junction bases with no gene match: 8. The CDR3 spans 15 residues. Looked up from germline, CDR1 is SQVTM and CDR2 is ANQGSEA. The CDR3 spells CSVFGLAGDHNEQFF. The CDR3 nucleotides read TGCAGCGTTTTTGGACTAGCGGGTGACCACAATGAGCAGTTCTTC.